These 3 T cell receptor beta chains originate from one sample sequenced in a study of blood T cell repertoires in COVID-19. The repertoire was sequenced with immunoSEQ multiplex PCR; TCRdb's copy has only in-frame clones and lacks some. The sample consists of roughly 150,000 clones, 87% of them appearing once. Specimen: PBMCs or T cells enriched from blood (not recorded which). These receptors were taken from a woman aged 35 to 49 who had been exposed to COVID-19.

V usage is TRBV10-3 and J usage is TRBJ2-1, with unresolved D. The CDR3 is 11 amino acids. Germline CDR1 and CDR2: ENHRY and SYGVKD. Trimming stripped 4 bases from V and 4 bases from J, with 2 bases between. The CDR3 here is CAISVYNEQFF. The CDR3 coding sequence is TGTGCCATCAGTGTATACAATGAGCAGTTCTTC.

This clone was seen a single time. The genes are TRBV18 and TRBJ1-6; TRBD1 might be the D (6 bases). CDR3 length: 15 amino acids. The germline CDR1 and CDR2 sequences are KGHSH and LQKENI. The V end lost 1 base, the J end lost 7 bases, and 11 bases lay between the germline ends. CDR3 DNA: TGTGCCAGCTCACCACAATGGGGGCGGAATTCACCCCTCCACTTT. Its protein is CASSPQWGRNSPLHF.

This sequence joins TRBV5-5 and TRBJ1-5; 12 bases line up with TRBD1. The CDR3 loop spans 18 amino acids. In germline, CDR1 is SGHKS, CDR2 YYEKEE (reference sequence). The junction had 13 bases not matched to a gene; V was cut back by 3 bases and J by 6 bases. CDR3 in amino acids: CASSSNPGQGAFGQPQHF. The CDR3, as DNA: TGTGCCAGCAGCTCGAATCCGGGACAGGGGGCCTTCGGTCAGCCCCAGCATTTT.